These T cell receptor beta chains were read from a single sample in a study of T cell responses to AZD1222 COVID-19 vaccine. TCRdb's table, derived via immunoSEQ multiplex PCR, lists solely in-frame clones and lacks some. Of more than 100,000 clones listed, about 85% are singletons. Sequencing was performed on peripheral blood, taken 28 days after the second AZD1222 dose. All receptors come from an adult who received the AZD1222 COVID-19 vaccine. Each CDR3 is given with its conserved first and last residue. Each record gives: D gene, clone size, V gene, J gene, CDR3 DNA, CDR3 protein. D genes are given only for firm matches. A clone size is listed for some rows: how often the clone was seen (once, few, many), or a class if it is expanded.

TRBD1	.	TRBV7-6	TRBJ1-3	TGTGCCAGCAGTCCGGGGACAGGGAACATCTTCTCTGGAAACACCATATATTTT	CASSPGTGNIFSGNTIYF
.	.	TRBV3-1/TRBV3-2	TRBJ2-1	TGTGCCAGCAGCCAAGCTTGGGCACAGGGGAGGGACAATGAGCAGTTCTTC	CASSQAWAQGRDNEQFF
.	few	TRBV3-1/TRBV3-2	TRBJ2-1	TGTGCCAGCAGCCCGTTCAGGACAGGGAAGTGGGGAGGGTCCTACAATGAGCAGTTCTTC	CASSPFRTGKWGGSYNEQFF
.	.	TRBV9	TRBJ1-5	TGTGCCAGCAGCGTAGGGATCCGGGAGTCCGGCGAGCCCCAGCATTTT	CASSVGIRESGEPQHF
TRBD1	.	TRBV5-1	TRBJ1-4	TGCGCCAGCAGCTTGGTGGGACAGCTTAATGAAAAACTGTTTTTT	CASSLVGQLNEKLFF
.	.	TRBV19	TRBJ2-2	TGTGCCAGTACTCGAAACCCTGGGGACACCGGGGAGCTGTTTTTT	CASTRNPGDTGELFF
.	.	TRBV9	TRBJ2-7	TGTGCCAGCAGCGTAGCTGAAGGCAGTTTCTACGAGCAGTACTTC	CASSVAEGSFYEQYF
.	.	TRBV3-1/TRBV3-2	TRBJ1-2	TGTGCCAGCAGCCCGCCCGGGAGATTCTTAGGCTACACCTTC	CASSPPGRFLGYTF
.	.	TRBV6-5	TRBJ1-1	TGTGCCAGCACCGAGGGGCCCGTGAACACTGAAGCTTTCTTT	CASTEGPVNTEAFF
.	.	TRBV9	TRBJ2-3	TGTGCCAGCAGCGTAGAATCCTACACAGATACGCAGTATTTT	CASSVESYTDTQYF
.	.	TRBV6-5	TRBJ2-3	TGTGCCAGCAGTTACTTAAGCAGAGATACGCAGTATTTT	CASSYLSRDTQYF
.	.	TRBV5-8	TRBJ1-5	TGTGCCAGCAGCTTGTTTCGGGGTATGGGAACTAGCAATCAGCCCCAGCATTTT	CASSLFRGMGTSNQPQHF
.	.	TRBV30	TRBJ1-4	TGTGCCTGGAGCAAAGGACCGGGCCCTAATGAAAAACTGTTTTTT	CAWSKGPGPNEKLFF
.	.	TRBV6-5	TRBJ2-7	TGTGCCAGCAGCCAAGGACAGCCCTACGAGCAGTACTTC	CASSQGQPYEQYF
.	.	TRBV5-5	TRBJ2-3	TGTGCCAGCAGCGTGCGGCCGGGGCTCCTAGGCACAGATACGCAGTATTTT	CASSVRPGLLGTDTQYF
.	.	TRBV4-2	TRBJ1-3	TGTGCCAGCAGCTCCCGGACCGCAGCCTCTGGAAACACCATATATTTT	CASSSRTAASGNTIYF
TRBD1	.	TRBV19	TRBJ2-2	TGTGCCAGTAAAGGGACAGGGACCGTCACCGGGGAGCTGTTTTTT	CASKGTGTVTGELFF
.	.	TRBV4-2	TRBJ1-1	TGTGCCAGCAGCCAAGATCCTCGGGGCACGAACACTGAAGCTTTCTTT	CASSQDPRGTNTEAFF
.	.	TRBV5-6	TRBJ2-3	TGTGCCAGCAGCTTGGCCGGAGGAGATACGCAGTATTTT	CASSLAGGDTQYF
TRBD1	.	TRBV19	TRBJ2-3	TGTGCCAGTAGTATACTAGCCAGGGGGAGAGATACGCAGTATTTT	CASSILARGRDTQYF
TRBD1	.	TRBV2	TRBJ1-2	TGTGCCAGCAGGGGACAGGGGATCGATGGCTACACCTTC	CASRGQGIDGYTF
.	.	TRBV24-1	TRBJ2-3	TGTGCCACCAGTGATTTGCACCGCGGGGGCACAGATACGCAGTATTTT	CATSDLHRGGTDTQYF
.	.	TRBV6-5	TRBJ1-5	TGTGCCAGCAGCTCCTTCCCGAGGGGGCCCCAGCATTTT	CASSSFPRGPQHF
.	.	TRBV2	TRBJ2-3	TGTGCCAGCAGTTTAGGGGTTAGCACAGATACGCAGTATTTT	CASSLGVSTDTQYF
.	.	TRBV7-6	TRBJ2-7	TGTGCCAGCAGCTCCGGGACTCCCCCCTACGAGCAGTACTTC	CASSSGTPPYEQYF
.	.	TRBV7-2	TRBJ2-1	TGTGCCAGCAGCTTAGCGGGGGGCTTTTACAATGAGCAGTTCTTC	CASSLAGGFYNEQFF
.	.	TRBV11-2	TRBJ2-1	TGTGCCAGCAGCTTAGAGCCTGATAACAATGAGCAGTTCTTC	CASSLEPDNNEQFF
TRBD1	.	TRBV28	TRBJ1-6	TGTGCCAGCAGTTCACAGGGGGCGCGAAGTAATTCACCCCTCCACTTT	CASSSQGARSNSPLHF
.	.	TRBV14	TRBJ1-2	TGTGCCAGCAGCCCGGCATCTAACTATGGCTACACCTTC	CASSPASNYGYTF
.	.	TRBV5-1	TRBJ1-1	TGCGCCAGCAGCTTGGCGGACAGAAGATCTGAAGCTTTCTTT	CASSLADRRSEAFF
.	.	TRBV29-1	TRBJ1-2	TGCAGCGTTGGCGGAGTTACCGGGTTTTATGGCTACACCTTC	CSVGGVTGFYGYTF
.	.	TRBV2	TRBJ2-7	TGTGCCAGCGTCGGACAAAGCTCCTACGAGCAGTACTTC	CASVGQSSYEQYF
.	.	TRBV29-1	TRBJ2-3	TGCAGCGTCGGCGACGGTACAGATACGCAGTATTTT	CSVGDGTDTQYF
TRBD1	.	TRBV30	TRBJ1-2	TGTGCCTGGAGCCAAAACAGGGGGCTCGGCTACACCTTC	CAWSQNRGLGYTF
TRBD1	.	TRBV10-3	TRBJ2-7	TGTGCCATCCAAGGAACCGGGACAGCTTACGAGCAGTACTTC	CAIQGTGTAYEQYF
.	few	TRBV7-2	TRBJ2-7	TGTGCCAGCAGCGCAAACTTCGGGATTCTGTGGGGCTACGAGCAGTACTTC	CASSANFGILWGYEQYF
.	.	TRBV7-9	TRBJ2-3	TGTGCCAGCAGCTTAGTACAGGGTAGAGATACGCAGTATTTT	CASSLVQGRDTQYF
.	few	TRBV2	TRBJ1-5	TGTGCCAGCAGTGAAGGTCAGGGCACCAATCAGCCCCAGCATTTT	CASSEGQGTNQPQHF
.	.	TRBV5-6	TRBJ2-6	TGTGCCAGCAGCTTGGAAGGCAGTCCATTATGGAACGTCCTGACTTTC	CASSLEGSPLWNVLTF
.	few	TRBV7-2	TRBJ1-5	TGTGCCAGCAGCTTAAGAGGGGGTTGGGGCCCACCTCAGCCCCAGCATTTT	CASSLRGGWGPPQPQHF
.	.	TRBV21-1	TRBJ1-2	TGTGCCAGCAGCCCGGCGCTTGACAGGTGGCATCCGAACTATGGCTACACCTTC	CASSPALDRWHPNYGYTF
TRBD1	.	TRBV7-3	TRBJ2-3	TGTGCCAGCAGCCCCGTTTCGACAGGGGGCACAGATACGCAGTATTTT	CASSPVSTGGTDTQYF